A selection of T cell receptor beta chains follows, all from one sample in a study of blood T cell repertoires in COVID-19. Assay used: immunoSEQ multiplex PCR; TCRdb lists only in-frame clones, some missing. The sample holds 120,000 or so clones, about 91% seen once. The sample consisted of peripheral blood. Receptors were obtained from a woman between 45 and 65 years old with active or convalescent COVID-19. Both conserved end residues are trimmed from each CDR3. Fields, in order: V gene, J gene, CDR3 protein.

TRBV30	TRBJ2-1	ACSETTGNNEQF
TRBV28	TRBJ2-7	ASSRIGQPSYEQY
TRBV4-1	TRBJ2-7	ASSLPLAGGEQY
TRBV7-2	TRBJ2-7	ASAVQYYSYEQY
TRBV9	TRBJ2-1	ASSVGDSYNEQF
TRBV7-8	TRBJ2-7	ASRGTYEQY
TRBV5-5	TRBJ2-5	ASSSGVEETQY
TRBV6-5	TRBJ2-7	ASRRLAGGREQY
TRBV2	TRBJ2-7	ASSEAYRTGAYEQY
TRBV7-2	TRBJ2-3	ASSFRLTDTQY
TRBV5-8	TRBJ2-4	ASSSMEEAKNIQY
TRBV6-2/TRBV6-3	TRBJ2-5	ASSFGTGMVETQY
TRBV30	TRBJ2-7	AWSHGSVSGKYEQY
TRBV5-1	TRBJ1-1	ASSPPSGEGTEAF
TRBV29-1	TRBJ2-7	SVAGSSYEQY
TRBV9	TRBJ1-1	ASRGEGSTEAF
TRBV7-9	TRBJ2-3	ASSFGTGGTDTQY
TRBV9	TRBJ1-3	ASSYSSGASGNTIY
TRBV19	TRBJ2-3	ASSMAAAGGDTQY
TRBV7-2	TRBJ2-2	ASSTNRVTGELF
TRBV28	TRBJ1-4	ASSSTIPNEKLF
TRBV14	TRBJ2-5	ASSLLADQETQY
TRBV11-2	TRBJ2-1	ASSLGQVAPYNEQF